This is a list of T cell receptor beta chains from one sample in a study of T cell responses to AZD1222 COVID-19 vaccine. Assay: immunoSEQ multiplex PCR; the TCRdb copy retains only in-frame clones and omits some. The sample holds about 31,000 clones, approximately 88% seen once. The source material was peripheral blood, sampled 28 days after the second AZD1222 dose. The source is an adult who received the AZD1222 COVID-19 vaccine. CDR3s include the opening cysteine and the closing phenylalanine or tryptophan. A D gene is named only where the DNA matches it firmly. Expanded clones are given a class, and other clones once, few, many or no size at all.

- | TRBJ2-5 | TRBV7-6 | - | TGTGCCAGCAGCTTAGCGGGGGGATCCTGGGAGACCCAGTACTTC | CASSLAGGSWETQYF
- | TRBJ1-5 | TRBV20-1 | - | TGCAGTGCTAGTAGGCCAGGGAGCAATCAGCCCCAGCATTTT | CSASRPGSNQPQHF
- | TRBJ1-1 | TRBV11-3 | - | TGTGCCAGCAGCGCCGGAGGACGGAACACTGAAGCTTTCTTT | CASSAGGRNTEAFF
TRBD1 | TRBJ1-4 | TRBV5-1 | - | TGCGCCAGCAGTTTTGGACAGGGGGCAAGAAAACTGTTTTTT | CASSFGQGARKLFF
TRBD1 | TRBJ2-2 | TRBV27 | - | TGTGCCAGCAGTGGCACCGGGACAGGGATAGGGACCGGGGAGCTGTTTTTT | CASSGTGTGIGTGELFF
- | TRBJ2-1 | TRBV18 | - | TGTGCCAGCTCACTAAATGCAGTCGGGGGCAATGAGCAGTTCTTC | CASSLNAVGGNEQFF
- | TRBJ1-6 | TRBV5-1 | - | TGCGCCAGCAGCTTGGATCGGGGGGCAAGGAATTCACCCCTCCACTTT | CASSLDRGARNSPLHF
- | TRBJ1-5 | TRBV18 | - | TGTGCCAGCTCACGTTCCCAGGATCAGCCCCAGCATTTT | CASSRSQDQPQHF
TRBD1 | TRBJ2-7 | TRBV28 | once | TGTGCCAGCAGTTTATCTTTCGGGACAGGCGGGACTGGCGAGCAGTACTTC | CASSLSFGTGGTGEQYF
TRBD1 | TRBJ2-3 | TRBV5-1 | once | TGCGCCAGCAGCTTGGGTGGGACAGGGAGAGCAGATACGCAGTATTTT | CASSLGGTGRADTQYF
TRBD1 | TRBJ2-5 | TRBV5-1 | - | TGCGCCAGCAGCTTGCCGGGACAGGGGAAAGAGACCCAGTACTTC | CASSLPGQGKETQYF
TRBD1 | TRBJ2-7 | TRBV5-6 | - | TGTGCCAGCAGCTTCCGGACAGGGCTGGGTGGAATCGGGCAGTACTTC | CASSFRTGLGGIGQYF
TRBD1 | TRBJ2-2 | TRBV28 | - | TGTGCCAGCAGGAGAACAGGGGTGGGGTTGAGGGAGCTGTTTTTT | CASRRTGVGLRELFF
- | TRBJ1-2 | TRBV19 | - | TGTGCCTCTATTAGCGGGGGGTTATTTGGCTACACCTTC | CASISGGLFGYTF
TRBD1 | TRBJ1-4 | TRBV3-1/TRBV3-2 | - | TGTGCCAGCAGCCCCATCCCCGGGACAGGGGATGAAAAACTGTTTTTT | CASSPIPGTGDEKLFF
- | TRBJ1-6 | TRBV28 | - | TGTGCCAGCAGTCCTAGTACATCACCCCTCCACTTT | CASSPSTSPLHF
- | TRBJ1-1 | TRBV5-1 | - | TGCGCCAGCAGCTCACTATCACTCGGACATGAAGCTTTCTTT | CASSSLSLGHEAFF
TRBD1 | TRBJ1-6 | TRBV5-5 | - | TGTGCCAGCAGCCGACAGGGAGAGGGTTCACCCCTCCACTTT | CASSRQGEGSPLHF
- | TRBJ1-5 | TRBV6-5 | - | TGTGCCAGCAGGACTGCGGGGGGGAACAATCAGCCCCAGCATTTT | CASRTAGGNNQPQHF
- | TRBJ1-2 | TRBV19 | - | TGTGCCAGTAGTATAGTACCCGGGGATGTCTATGGCTACACCTTC | CASSIVPGDVYGYTF
TRBD1 | TRBJ2-7 | TRBV28 | - | TGTGCCAGCAGCGGACAGGCGCCCTACGAGCAGTACTTC | CASSGQAPYEQYF
- | TRBJ1-1 | TRBV11-2 | - | TGTGCCAGCAGCATCACCTTAGGTTGGACTGAAGCTTTCTTT | CASSITLGWTEAFF
- | TRBJ1-1 | TRBV10-3 | - | TGTGCCATCAGTGATTCGGGGGCGAGGAACACTGAAGCTTTCTTT | CAISDSGARNTEAFF
- | TRBJ1-2 | TRBV5-1 | - | TGCGCCAGCAGCTCCCAAACCAACACGAAGGTAAACTATGGCTACACCTTC | CASSSQTNTKVNYGYTF
TRBD2 | TRBJ2-7 | TRBV5-4 | few | TGTGCCAGCAGCTTTGGCGGGGGGGCCACCTACGAGCAGTACTTC | CASSFGGGATYEQYF
- | TRBJ2-7 | TRBV29-1 | - | TGCAGCGTTGTGGCAGGGCCCATCGGCGAGCAGTACTTC | CSVVAGPIGEQYF
- | TRBJ2-7 | TRBV7-2 | - | TGTGCCAGCAGCGTCAGCGGCCAGAGCTCCTACGAGCAGTACTTC | CASSVSGQSSYEQYF
- | TRBJ2-3 | TRBV2 | - | TGTGCCAGCAGTGAAGCCTCCACGCAGTATTTT | CASSEASTQYF
- | TRBJ2-2 | TRBV6-2/TRBV6-3 | - | TGTGCCAGCAGTTACTCGAAACTCGGGGACTCTCCGAACACCGGGGAGCTGTTTTTT | CASSYSKLGDSPNTGELFF
- | TRBJ1-2 | TRBV7-9 | - | TGTGCCAGCAGCTTCGAAATTACAGGGCTCTACTATGGCTACACCTTC | CASSFEITGLYYGYTF
TRBD1 | TRBJ2-7 | TRBV5-4 | - | TGTGCCAGCAGCTTACCTGATGGACAGGGCTACGAGCAGTACTTC | CASSLPDGQGYEQYF
TRBD1 | TRBJ2-5 | TRBV28 | - | TGTGCCAGCAGCTCACAGGGGGTCGAGACCCAGTACTTC | CASSSQGVETQYF
- | TRBJ2-7 | TRBV2 | - | TGTGCCATCAACGACCGGGCTACTCCTAGGGGGGTTGATTACGAGCAGTACTTC | CAINDRATPRGVDYEQYF
TRBD1 | TRBJ1-5 | TRBV20-1 | - | TGCAGTGCTAGTATAGACAGGGACCAGCCCCAGCATTTT | CSASIDRDQPQHF
- | TRBJ1-2 | TRBV10-3 | - | TGTGCCATCAGTGAACAGGGTATCTATGGCTACACCTTC | CAISEQGIYGYTF
TRBD2 | TRBJ2-1 | TRBV4-2 | - | TGTGCCAGCAGCCAAGGCGGGGCTAGCGGGTATGAGCAGTTCTTC | CASSQGGASGYEQFF
- | TRBJ1-6 | TRBV7-8 | - | TGTGCCAGCAGCTTAGGCCCAGGGGATAATTCACCCCTCCACTTT | CASSLGPGDNSPLHF
TRBD1 | TRBJ1-4 | TRBV19 | - | TGTGCCAGTCACCGGGACAGGGCTGAAAAACTGTTTTTT | CASHRDRAEKLFF
TRBD2 | TRBJ2-3 | TRBV11-3 | - | TGTGCCAGCAGCTTAGGTCGGGGGGGCCAACCGTCAGATACGCAGTATTTT | CASSLGRGGQPSDTQYF
TRBD2 | TRBJ2-5 | TRBV7-2 | - | TGTGCCAGCAGCAAACCTGCATCTAGCGGAGTCCAAGAGACCCAGTACTTC | CASSKPASSGVQETQYF
- | TRBJ1-2 | TRBV6-6 | - | TGTGCCAGCAGAACCACCGCTCAGGGATTAGGCTACACCTTC | CASRTTAQGLGYTF
- | TRBJ2-3 | TRBV12-5 | - | TGTGCTAGTGGTTCTGGCCGGGGATTGAAAGATACGCAGTATTTT | CASGSGRGLKDTQYF
- | TRBJ2-3 | TRBV5-1 | - | TGCGCCAGCAGCCAAGGGGCCCCCGCAGATACGCAGTATTTT | CASSQGAPADTQYF
- | TRBJ2-3 | TRBV10-3 | - | TGTGCCATCAGTGACGGGGCGACAGATACGCAGTATTTT | CAISDGATDTQYF
- | TRBJ2-7 | TRBV19 | - | TGTGCCAGTAGTATAGTGTACGAGCAGTACTTC | CASSIVYEQYF